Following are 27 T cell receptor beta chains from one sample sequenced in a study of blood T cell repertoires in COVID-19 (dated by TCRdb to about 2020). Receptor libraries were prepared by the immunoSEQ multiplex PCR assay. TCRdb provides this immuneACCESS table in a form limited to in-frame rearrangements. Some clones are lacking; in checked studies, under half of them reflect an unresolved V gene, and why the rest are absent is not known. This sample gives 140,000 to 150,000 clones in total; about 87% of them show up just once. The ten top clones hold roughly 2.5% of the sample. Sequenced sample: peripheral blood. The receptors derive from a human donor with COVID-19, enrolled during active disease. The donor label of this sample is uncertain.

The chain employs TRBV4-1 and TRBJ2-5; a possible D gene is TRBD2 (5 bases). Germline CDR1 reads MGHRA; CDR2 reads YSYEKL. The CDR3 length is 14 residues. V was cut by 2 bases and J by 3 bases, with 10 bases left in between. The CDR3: CASSQTDGEETQYF. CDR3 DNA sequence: TGCGCCAGCAGCCAAACGGACGGGGAAGAGACCCAGTACTTC.

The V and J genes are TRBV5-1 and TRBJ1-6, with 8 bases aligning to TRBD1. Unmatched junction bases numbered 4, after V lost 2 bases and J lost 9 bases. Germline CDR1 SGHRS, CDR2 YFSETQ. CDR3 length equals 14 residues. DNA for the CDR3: TGCGCCAGCAGCTTAGGACAGGGTATTTCACCCCTCCACTTT. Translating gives CASSLGQGISPLHF.

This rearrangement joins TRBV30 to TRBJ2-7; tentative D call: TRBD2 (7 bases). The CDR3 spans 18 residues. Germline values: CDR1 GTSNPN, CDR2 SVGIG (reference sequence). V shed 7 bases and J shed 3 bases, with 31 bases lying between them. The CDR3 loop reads CAFAPTHAGVRGGYEQYF. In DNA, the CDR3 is TGTGCCTTCGCCCCCACCCACGCGGGAGTACGAGGGGGCTACGAGCAGTACTTC.

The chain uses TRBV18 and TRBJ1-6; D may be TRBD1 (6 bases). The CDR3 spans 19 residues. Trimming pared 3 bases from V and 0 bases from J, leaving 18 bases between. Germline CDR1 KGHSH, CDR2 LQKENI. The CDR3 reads CASSPEIYRESSYNSPLHF. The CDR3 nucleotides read TGTGCCAGCTCACCTGAAATCTACAGGGAGAGCTCCTATAATTCACCCCTCCACTTT. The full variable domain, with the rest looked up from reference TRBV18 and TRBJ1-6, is NAGVMQNPRHLVRRRGQEARLRCSPMKGHSHVYWYRQLPEEGLKFMVYLQKENIIDESGMPKERFSAEFPKEGPSILRIQQVVRGDSAAYFCASSPEIYRESSYNSPLHFGNGTRLTVT.

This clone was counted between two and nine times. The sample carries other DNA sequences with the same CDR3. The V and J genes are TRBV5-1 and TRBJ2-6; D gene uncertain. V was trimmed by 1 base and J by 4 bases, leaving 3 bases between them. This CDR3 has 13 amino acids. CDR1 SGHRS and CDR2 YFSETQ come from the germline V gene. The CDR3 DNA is TGCGCCAGCAGCTTGAGCGGGGCCAACGTCCTGACTTTC. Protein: CASSLSGANVLTF.

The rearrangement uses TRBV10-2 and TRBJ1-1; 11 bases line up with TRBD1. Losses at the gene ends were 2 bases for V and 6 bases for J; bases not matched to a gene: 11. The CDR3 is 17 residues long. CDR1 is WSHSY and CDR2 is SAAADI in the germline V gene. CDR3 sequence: CASSEKTGDRGRAEAFF. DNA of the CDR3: TGCGCCAGCAGTGAGAAAACGGGGGACAGGGGGAGAGCTGAAGCTTTCTTT.

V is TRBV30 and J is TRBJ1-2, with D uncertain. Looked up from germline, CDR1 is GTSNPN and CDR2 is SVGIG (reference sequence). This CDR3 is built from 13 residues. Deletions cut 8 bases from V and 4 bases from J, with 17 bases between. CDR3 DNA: TGTGCCACCAATAGAGGGTTCCTCTATGGCTACACCTTC. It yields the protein CATNRGFLYGYTF.

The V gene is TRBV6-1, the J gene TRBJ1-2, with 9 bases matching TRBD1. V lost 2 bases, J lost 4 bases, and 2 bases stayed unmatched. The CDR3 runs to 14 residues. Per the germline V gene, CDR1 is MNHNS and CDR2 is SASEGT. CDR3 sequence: CASSEMGQGYGYTF. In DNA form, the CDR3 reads TGTGCCAGCAGTGAAATGGGACAGGGCTATGGCTACACCTTC.

The CDR3 bases are TGTGCCAGCAGCAAGGGACAGCCTAGCATGAACACTGAAGCTTTCTTT. Translating it yields CASSKGQPSMNTEAFF. The chain combines TRBV7-8 with TRBJ1-1; 7 nucleotides align to TRBD1. CDR1 and CDR2 (germline): SGHVS, FQNEAQ. This CDR3 contains 16 residues. V shed 5 bases, J shed 0 bases, and the junction held 9 bases outside the gene matches.

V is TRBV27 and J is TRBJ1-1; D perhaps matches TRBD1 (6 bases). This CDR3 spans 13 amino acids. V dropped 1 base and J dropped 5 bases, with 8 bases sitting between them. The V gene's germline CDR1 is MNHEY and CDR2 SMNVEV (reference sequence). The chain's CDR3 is CASSLFQGTEAFF. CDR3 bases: TGTGCCAGCAGTTTATTTCAGGGGACTGAAGCTTTCTTT.

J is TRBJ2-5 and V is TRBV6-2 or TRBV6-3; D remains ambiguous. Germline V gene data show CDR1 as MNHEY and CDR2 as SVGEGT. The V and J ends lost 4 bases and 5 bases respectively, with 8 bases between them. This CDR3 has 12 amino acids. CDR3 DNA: TGTGCCAGCAGTTCCTTCCAGGAGACCCAGTACTTC. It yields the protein CASSSFQETQYF.

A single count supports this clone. CDR3 bases: TGTGCCAGCAGGGTTGGGGGAGGGGCAGGCAATCAGCCCCAGCATTTT. Encoded protein: CASRVGGGAGNQPQHF. This rearrangement joins TRBV2 to TRBJ1-5; D is possibly TRBD1 (5 bases). The CDR3 runs 16 residues. The germline V gene has CDR1 SNHLY and CDR2 FYNNEI. V dropped 6 bases and J dropped 2 bases, with 17 bases sitting between them.

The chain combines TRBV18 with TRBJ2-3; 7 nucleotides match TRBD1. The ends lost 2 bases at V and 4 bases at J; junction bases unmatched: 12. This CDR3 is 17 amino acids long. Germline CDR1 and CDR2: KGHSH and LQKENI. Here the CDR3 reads CASSPTHRGLFADTQYF. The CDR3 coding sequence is TGTGCCAGCTCACCAACGCACAGGGGCTTATTTGCAGATACGCAGTATTTT.

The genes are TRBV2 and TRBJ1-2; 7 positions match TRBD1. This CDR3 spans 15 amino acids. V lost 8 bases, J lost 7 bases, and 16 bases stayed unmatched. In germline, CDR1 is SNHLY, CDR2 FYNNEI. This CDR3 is CASRTSTGRAGGYTF. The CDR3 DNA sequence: TGTGCCAGCCGTACCTCGACAGGGCGAGCGGGTGGCTACACCTTC.

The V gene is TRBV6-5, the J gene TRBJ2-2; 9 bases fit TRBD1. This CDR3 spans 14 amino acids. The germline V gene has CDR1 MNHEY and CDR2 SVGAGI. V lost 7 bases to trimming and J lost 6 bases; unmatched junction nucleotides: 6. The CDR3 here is CASKIQGAAGELFF. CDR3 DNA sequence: TGTGCCAGCAAAATACAGGGGGCTGCCGGGGAGCTGTTTTTT.

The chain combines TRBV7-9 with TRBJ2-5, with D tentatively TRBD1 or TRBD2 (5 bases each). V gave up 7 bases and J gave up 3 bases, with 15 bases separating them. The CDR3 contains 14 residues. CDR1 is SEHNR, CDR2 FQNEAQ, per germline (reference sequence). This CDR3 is CASTGQAFKETQYF. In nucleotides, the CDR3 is TGTGCCAGCACGGGGCAGGCATTTAAAGAGACCCAGTACTTC.

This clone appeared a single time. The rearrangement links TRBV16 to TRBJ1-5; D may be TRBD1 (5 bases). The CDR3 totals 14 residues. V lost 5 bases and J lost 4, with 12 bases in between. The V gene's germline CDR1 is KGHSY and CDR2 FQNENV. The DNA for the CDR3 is TGTGCCAGCAGCGCCGGGACTTGGAATCAGCCCCAGCATTTT. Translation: CASSAGTWNQPQHF.

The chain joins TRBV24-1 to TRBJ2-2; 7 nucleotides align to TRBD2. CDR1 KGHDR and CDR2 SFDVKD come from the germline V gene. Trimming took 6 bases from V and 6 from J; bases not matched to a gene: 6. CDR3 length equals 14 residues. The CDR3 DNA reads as TGTGCCACCAGTCCGGACGCGGGAGCCGGGGAGCTGTTTTTT. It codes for CATSPDAGAGELFF.

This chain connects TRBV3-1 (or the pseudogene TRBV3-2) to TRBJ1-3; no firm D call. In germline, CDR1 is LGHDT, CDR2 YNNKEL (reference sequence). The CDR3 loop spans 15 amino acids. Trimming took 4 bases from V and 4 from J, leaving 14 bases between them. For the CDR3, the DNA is TGTGCCAGCAGCCCCCCTGGGAGGGCCGGAAACACCATATATTTT. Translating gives CASSPPGRAGNTIYF.

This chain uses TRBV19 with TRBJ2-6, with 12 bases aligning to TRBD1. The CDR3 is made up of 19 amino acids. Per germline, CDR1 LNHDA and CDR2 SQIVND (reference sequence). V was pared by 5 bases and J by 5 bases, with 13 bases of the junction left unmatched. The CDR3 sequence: CASSPPWGQGAHWANVLTF. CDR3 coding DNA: TGTGCCAGTAGTCCCCCTTGGGGACAGGGGGCCCATTGGGCCAACGTCCTGACTTTC.

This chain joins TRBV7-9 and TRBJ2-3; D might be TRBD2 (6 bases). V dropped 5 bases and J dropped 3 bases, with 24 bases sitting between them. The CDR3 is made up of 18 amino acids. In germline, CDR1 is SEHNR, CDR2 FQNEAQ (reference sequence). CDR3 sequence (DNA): TGTGCCAGCAGCCCCAAACTGGAGGGAGATCGGCGTACAGATACGCAGTATTTT. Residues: CASSPKLEGDRRTDTQYF.

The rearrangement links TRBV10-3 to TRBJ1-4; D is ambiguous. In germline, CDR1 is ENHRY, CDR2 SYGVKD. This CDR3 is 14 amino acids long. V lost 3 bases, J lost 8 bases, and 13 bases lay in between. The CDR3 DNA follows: TGTGCCATCAGTGATTGGGCTGGTGAGGAAAAACTGTTTTTT. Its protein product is CAISDWAGEEKLFF.

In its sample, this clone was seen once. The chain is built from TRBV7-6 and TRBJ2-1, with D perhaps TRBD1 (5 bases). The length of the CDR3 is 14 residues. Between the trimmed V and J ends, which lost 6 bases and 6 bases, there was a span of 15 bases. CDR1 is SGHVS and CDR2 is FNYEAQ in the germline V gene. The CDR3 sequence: CASSLGPQGNEQFF. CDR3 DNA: TGTGCCAGCAGTCTTGGGCCTCAGGGCAATGAGCAGTTCTTC.

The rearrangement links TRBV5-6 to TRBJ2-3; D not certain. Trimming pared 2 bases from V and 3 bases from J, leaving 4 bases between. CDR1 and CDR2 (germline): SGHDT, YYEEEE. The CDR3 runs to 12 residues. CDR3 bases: TGTGCCAGCAGCTTTTCTACAGATACGCAGTATTTT. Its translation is CASSFSTDTQYF.

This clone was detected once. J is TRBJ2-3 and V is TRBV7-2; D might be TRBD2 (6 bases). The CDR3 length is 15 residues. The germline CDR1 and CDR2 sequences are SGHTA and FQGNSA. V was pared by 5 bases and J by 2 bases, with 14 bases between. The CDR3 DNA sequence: TGTGCCAGCAGCGCGCGACTAGATTACACAGATACGCAGTATTTT. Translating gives CASSARLDYTDTQYF.

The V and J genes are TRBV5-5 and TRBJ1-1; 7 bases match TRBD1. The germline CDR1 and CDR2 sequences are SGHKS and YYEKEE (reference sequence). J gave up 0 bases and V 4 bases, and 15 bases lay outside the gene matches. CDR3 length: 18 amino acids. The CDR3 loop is CASSVSLPRQGMNTEAFF. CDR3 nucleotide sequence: TGTGCCAGCAGCGTCTCTTTACCCCGACAGGGCATGAACACTGAAGCTTTCTTT.

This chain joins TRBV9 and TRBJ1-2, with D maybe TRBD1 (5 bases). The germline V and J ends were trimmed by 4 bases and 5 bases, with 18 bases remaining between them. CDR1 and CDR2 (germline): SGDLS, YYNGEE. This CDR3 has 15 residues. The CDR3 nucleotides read TGTGCCAGCAGCCCGTTGTTGCGGGACGATTATGGCTACACCTTC. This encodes CASSPLLRDDYGYTF.